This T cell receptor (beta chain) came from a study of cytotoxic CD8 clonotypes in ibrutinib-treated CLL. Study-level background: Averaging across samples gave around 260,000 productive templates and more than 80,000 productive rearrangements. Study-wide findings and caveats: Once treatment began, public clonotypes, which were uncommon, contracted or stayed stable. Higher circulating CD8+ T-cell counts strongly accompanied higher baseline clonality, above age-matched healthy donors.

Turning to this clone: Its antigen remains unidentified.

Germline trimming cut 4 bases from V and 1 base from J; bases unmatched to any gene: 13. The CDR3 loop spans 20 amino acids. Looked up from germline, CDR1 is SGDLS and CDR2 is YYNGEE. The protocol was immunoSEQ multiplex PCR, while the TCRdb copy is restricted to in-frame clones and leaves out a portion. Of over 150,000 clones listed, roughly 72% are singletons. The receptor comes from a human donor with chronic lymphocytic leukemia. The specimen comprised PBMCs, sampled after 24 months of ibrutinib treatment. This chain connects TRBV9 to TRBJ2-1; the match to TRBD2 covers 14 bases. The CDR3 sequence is CASSTPGLAGEELSYNEQFF. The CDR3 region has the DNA TGTGCCAGCAGCACACCGGGACTAGCGGGAGAGGAGTTATCCTACAATGAGCAGTTCTTC.